Sequencing of this TCR beta chain was carried out in a study of T-cell memory formation after mild COVID-19 (dated by TCRdb to the early 2020s). Broadly, across the study: TCR sequence clusters from the two donors were found to be largely donor specific. In a couple of donors, T-cell clones that expanded and contracted after mild COVID-19 were tracked by sequencing TCRalpha and TCRbeta repertoires over time. The cohort comprised two young, previously healthy adult volunteers, one female and one male.

Relative to germline, V is 1 base shorter and J is 1 base shorter, with 16 bases between their ends. From the cysteine up to the phenylalanine, the CDR3 has a length of 17 residues. Kept here is only the CDR3 DNA, which spans 51 bases and is read in frame from base 1. The sequencer was an Illumina NovaSeq 6000. Using 5'RACE with constant-segment primers, TCRalpha and TCRbeta cDNA libraries were constructed, with sample barcodes and unique molecular identifiers added in the process. RNA was extracted from every sample with Trizol reagent. The libraries were amplified in two PCR steps, and the second step added a second sample barcode and Illumina TruSeq adapters. Libraries were sequenced on an Illumina NovaSeq with 2 x 150 bp paired-end reads. As for how the authors treated the data: Demultiplexing of reads and collapsing into UMI-guided consensus sequences were performed with migec v1.2.7. With mixcr v2.1.11, UMI consensuses were aligned to TRA and TRB V and J templates and assembled into clonotypes. A clonotype was counted as expanded or contracted only when both edgeR and NoisET called the clonotype significant, with the noise models trained on biological replicates. For edgeR calls, the thresholds were a false discovery rate-adjusted p below 0.01 and a log2 fold-change of 1. As an exploratory analysis of dynamics, PCA with hierarchical clustering was applied to max-normalized trajectories of the 1000 most abundant clonotypes. The CD4 or CD8 phenotype of responding clones was assigned using the separately sequenced CD4+ and CD8+ repertoires. The raw public data were reprocessed by TCRdb itself: fastp quality trimming at Q25, MiXCR clonotype calling, in-frame beta chains only. Entries that share a CDR3 protein sequence are merged under the most common genes and DNA. What appears here as the V and J calls and clone size reflects TCRdb's work, not the paper's. For this sample the table gives approximately 45,000 distinct CDR3 sequences, of which roughly 7.2% were detected only once. In total, the top ten clones hold 0.79% of the sample.

Ficoll-Paque density gradient centrifugation was the method used to isolate PBMCs. Remarks on this clonotype: The antigen it binds to is not known. It has no much larger one-base neighbor in the sample; base qualities were not kept.

Study-wide conclusions, independent of this receptor: From day 15 to 85, contracting clones showed balanced CD4/CD8 phenotypes, whereas a second wave of clones that expanded from day 15 to 37 leaned towards CD4+. Some responding clones were detected in pre-infection memory, suggesting pre-existing cross-reactive memory T cells joined the SARS-CoV-2 response. Contracting CD4+ clones appeared mostly in the CM and EM memory subsets, whereas CD8+ clones were enriched in EMRA. Only a couple of mild cases were covered in the study, and larger cohorts including severe cases with pre-infection samples were considered necessary. Whether the second-wave clones peaking on day 37 were SARS-CoV-2 specific was not confirmed.

Here the chain combines TRBV12-3 or TRBV12-4 and TRBJ1-1; no D gene call is confident. Sample: PBMCs or a T cell subset sorted from them (not recorded which). This TCR came from an adult who had mild COVID-19 (a few samples of this study predate the infection). The sample titles of this study are shuffled in the database, so cell type and time point are left out. The DNA sequence reads TGTGCCAGCAGTTTAGGGCCGCTCTCCAGTAAGAACACTGAAGCTTTCTTT. This gives the protein CASSLGPLSSKNTEAFF.